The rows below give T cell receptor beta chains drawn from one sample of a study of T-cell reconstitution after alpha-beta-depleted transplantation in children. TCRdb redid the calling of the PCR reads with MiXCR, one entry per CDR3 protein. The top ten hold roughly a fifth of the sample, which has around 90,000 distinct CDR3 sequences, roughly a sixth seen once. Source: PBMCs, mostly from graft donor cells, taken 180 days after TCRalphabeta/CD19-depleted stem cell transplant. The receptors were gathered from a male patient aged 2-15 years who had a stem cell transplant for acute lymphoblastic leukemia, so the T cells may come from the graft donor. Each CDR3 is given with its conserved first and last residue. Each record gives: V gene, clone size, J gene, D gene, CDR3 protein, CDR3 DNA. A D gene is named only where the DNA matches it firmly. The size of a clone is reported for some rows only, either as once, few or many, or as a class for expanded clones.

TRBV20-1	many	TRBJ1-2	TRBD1	CSARRAGGNYGYTF	TGCAGTGCTAGGCGGGCAGGGGGGAACTATGGCTACACCTTC
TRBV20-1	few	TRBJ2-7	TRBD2	CSARWRYGTSGVRIYEQYF	TGCAGTGCTAGATGGAGGTACGGGACTAGCGGGGTCCGGATCTACGAGCAGTACTTC
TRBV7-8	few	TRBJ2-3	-	CASSLGTPGAQYF	TGTGCCAGCAGCTTAGGAACCCCGGGGGCGCAGTATTTT
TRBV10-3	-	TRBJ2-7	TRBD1	CAIRGDRDPYEQYF	TGTGCCATCAGGGGGGACAGGGACCCCTACGAGCAGTACTTC
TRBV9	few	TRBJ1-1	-	CASSTRTATHTEAFF	TGTGCCAGCAGCACCCGGACAGCGACACACACTGAAGCTTTCTTT
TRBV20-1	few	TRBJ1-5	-	CSARGSGRESQHF	TGCAGTGCTAGAGGGTCGGGGAGGGAATCGCAGCATTTT
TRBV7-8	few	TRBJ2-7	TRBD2	CASSLVGAGGKYEQYF	TGTGCCAGCAGCTTAGTAGGAGCGGGGGGGAAATACGAGCAGTACTTC
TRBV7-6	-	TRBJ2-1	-	CASSLRHLQPYNEQFF	TGTGCCAGCAGCCTCAGACATTTACAACCCTACAATGAGCAGTTCTTC
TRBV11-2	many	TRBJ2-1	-	CASRLAGAHNEQFF	TGTGCCAGCAGACTGGCGGGGGCCCACAATGAGCAGTTCTTC
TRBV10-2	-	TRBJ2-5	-	CASRIAPLEETQYF	TGCGCCAGCCGAATAGCTCCCCTTGAAGAGACCCAGTACTTC
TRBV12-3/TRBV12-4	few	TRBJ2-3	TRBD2	CASSPSGGHDPRGTDTQYF	TGTGCCAGCAGCCCAAGCGGGGGGCACGACCCCCGCGGCACAGATACGCAGTATTTT
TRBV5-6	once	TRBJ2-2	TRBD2	CASSWTSGRATGELFF	TGTGCCAGCAGCTGGACTAGCGGGAGGGCCACCGGGGAGCTGTTTTTT
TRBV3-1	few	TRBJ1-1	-	CASSQAGVRTEAFF	TGTGCCAGCAGCCAAGCGGGGGTTAGGACTGAAGCTTTCTTT